Below, 20 T cell receptor beta chains from the same sample are listed, as sequenced in a study of beta chain features in type 1 diabetes. The isolated RNA, all of it, was reverse transcribed, so expressed TCRB transcripts were what got sequenced. Repertoires were generated with immunoSEQ multiplex PCR, while TCRdb's copy carries only in-frame clones and drops some. The data hold some 330,000 clones, with approximately 11% observed a single time. Material for sequencing was naive CD4+ T cells from blood. Receptors originate from a woman aged 30 to 39 in good health.

This clone was recorded a few times. The chain links TRBV4-2 to TRBJ2-3; 8 nucleotides match TRBD1. Looked up from germline, CDR1 is LGHNA and CDR2 is YNFKEQ. Losses at the gene ends were 4 bases for V and 0 bases for J; bases not matched to a gene: 3. The CDR3 consists of 15 residues. The CDR3 here is CASSLTGASTDTQYF. Written as DNA, the CDR3 is TGTGCCAGCAGCCTGACAGGGGCTAGCACAGATACGCAGTATTTT.

This sequence joins TRBV7-3 and TRBJ2-2; 7 bases fit TRBD2. Germline assignment: CDR1 SGHTA and CDR2 FQGTGA. The CDR3 contains 16 residues. V gave up 5 bases and J gave up 4 bases; unmatched junction bases: 10. CDR3 nucleotide sequence: TGTGCCAGCAGCCCCGCCGGGCGGGAGTTCACCGGGGAGCTGTTTTTT. This translates into CASSPAGREFTGELFF.

This clone was counted a few times. V gene TRBV30 combines with J gene TRBJ2-2; TRBD1 matches 8 bases. CDR1 is GTSNPN and CDR2 is SVGIG in the germline V gene (reference sequence). J was trimmed by 0 bases and V by 8 bases; bases with no gene match: 8. This CDR3 is built from 15 residues. CDR3 in DNA: TGTGCCCGCGGGGCAGGGGGCACGAACACCGGGGAGCTGTTTTTT. As protein: CARGAGGTNTGELFF.

The chain employs TRBV18 and TRBJ1-5; the D is unclear. The CDR3 is 14 amino acids. V shed 2 bases and J shed 5 bases, with 10 bases lying between them. Germline lookup yields CDR1 KGHSH and CDR2 LQKENI. CDR3 nucleotides: TGTGCCAGCTCACCAATTAATGGAGATCAGCCCCAGCATTTT. The encoded protein is CASSPINGDQPQHF.

In its sample, this clone was seen a few times. V and J are TRBV9 and TRBJ2-2; D perhaps matches TRBD1 (6 bases). The CDR3 sequence is 16 residues long. The germline gives CDR1 SGDLS, CDR2 YYNGEE. Deletions cut 4 bases from V and 2 bases from J, with 15 bases between. The CDR3 DNA follows: TGTGCCAGCAGCTTAGGGCAGGGGTCTAACACCGGGGAGCTGTTTTTT. As protein: CASSLGQGSNTGELFF.

The genes are TRBV18 and TRBJ2-5, with 8 bases fitting TRBD1. This CDR3 comprises 15 residues. The germline CDR1 and CDR2 sequences are KGHSH and LQKENI. J lost 1 base, V lost 3 bases, and 4 bases had no gene match. CDR3 sequence: CASSPDRDVQETQYF. Here the CDR3 DNA reads TGTGCCAGCTCACCGGACAGGGATGTCCAAGAGACCCAGTACTTC.

This clone came up a few times. This sequence joins TRBV7-2 and TRBJ2-1, with 7 bases that match TRBD2. This CDR3 comprises 18 residues. V dropped 3 bases and J dropped 0; count of bases not matched to a gene: 11. Looked up from germline, CDR1 is SGHTA and CDR2 is FQGNSA. The CDR3 region is CASSFPGGSGDSYNEQFF. Written as DNA, the CDR3 is TGTGCCAGCAGCTTTCCCGGGGGGAGCGGAGACTCCTACAATGAGCAGTTCTTC.

The chain carries TRBV12-5 and TRBJ2-2, with TRBD2 identical over 7 bases. The CDR3 is made up of 16 amino acids. With V trimmed by 3 bases and J by 1 base, 5 bases remained unmatched. Germline V CDR1 and CDR2: LGHNT, FRNRAP. The CDR3, as DNA: TGTGCTAGTGGTTTACAGCTAGCGGAGAACACCGGGGAGCTGTTTTTT. As protein: CASGLQLAENTGELFF.

The chain is built from TRBV28 and TRBJ2-1, with 10 bases fitting TRBD2. This CDR3 comprises 16 residues. Trimming took 6 bases from V and 1 from J; bases not matched to a gene: 6. Per the germline V gene, CDR1 is MDHEN and CDR2 is SYDVKM. The CDR3 bases are TGTGCCAGCAGGGGGACTAGCGCGGGGTCCTACAATGAGCAGTTCTTC. It encodes CASRGTSAGSYNEQFF.

This clone was found a few times. This chain links TRBV27 with TRBJ2-3; TRBD1 agrees at 8 bases. This CDR3 region has 16 residues. CDR1 is MNHEY and CDR2 is SMNVEV in the germline V gene (reference sequence). Losses at the gene ends were 3 bases for V and 0 bases for J; bases not matched to a gene: 5. CDR3 protein: CASSLLQGASTDTQYF. Here the CDR3 DNA reads TGTGCCAGCAGTTTGTTGCAGGGGGCAAGCACAGATACGCAGTATTTT.

V and J are TRBV7-2 and TRBJ2-7, with 9 bases fitting TRBD1. The CDR3 runs 14 residues. J gave up 5 bases and V 5 bases, and 7 bases lay outside the gene matches. Germline lookup yields CDR1 SGHTA and CDR2 FQGNSA. CDR3 coding DNA: TGTGCCAGCAGCGGACGGGACAGGGTGGACGAGCAGTACTTC. Translated: CASSGRDRVDEQYF.

This clone was observed a handful of times. The chain links TRBV7-2 to TRBJ2-7; 10 positions match TRBD1. Losses at the gene ends were 5 bases for V and 1 base for J; bases not matched to a gene: 11. The CDR3 extends over 17 amino acids. Germline CDR1 and CDR2: SGHTA and FQGNSA. CDR3 DNA sequence: TGTGCCAGCAGCAGACGATTTCGGGACAGGGGATCCTACGAGCAGTACTTC. Protein sequence: CASSRRFRDRGSYEQYF.

V and J are TRBV18 and TRBJ2-5, with 7 nucleotides matching TRBD2. V shed 0 bases and J 5 bases; nucleotides not matched to a gene: 12. Germline lookup yields CDR1 KGHSH and CDR2 LQKENI. The CDR3 has 17 amino acids. The CDR3 loop is CASSPPLAAGPYETQYF. In DNA, the CDR3 is TGTGCCAGCTCACCACCGTTGGCAGCGGGACCATACGAGACCCAGTACTTC.

Ten or more counts support this clone. DNA for the CDR3: TGCGCCAGCAGCCAGGGAGCGGGAGGGCCGAAAGAGACCCAGTACTTC. Protein: CASSQGAGGPKETQYF. V is TRBV4-3 and J is TRBJ2-5, with 10 bases aligning to TRBD2. The CDR3 sequence is 16 residues long. Losses at the gene ends were 3 bases for V and 3 bases for J; bases not matched to a gene: 7. The germline V gene has CDR1 LGHNA and CDR2 YSLEER.

This clone has just a few counts. The V and J genes are TRBV6-6 and TRBJ2-3; 11 bases are shared with TRBD2. The CDR3 has 16 residues. The junction had 8 bases not matched to a gene; V was cut back by 7 bases and J by 2 bases. Germline lookup yields CDR1 MNHNY and CDR2 SVGAGI (reference sequence). In nucleotides, the CDR3 is TGTGCCAGCACTACGGGACTAGCGGAGTACACAGATACGCAGTATTTT. The encoded protein is CASTTGLAEYTDTQYF.

The rearrangement joins TRBV28 to TRBJ1-5, with TRBD1 matching over 8 bases. Germline V gene lookup returns CDR1 MDHEN and CDR2 SYDVKM. V lost 6 bases to trimming and J lost 2 bases; unmatched junction nucleotides: 12. The CDR3 is 17 residues long. CDR3 in DNA: TGTGCCAGCAGGGATTTGAGGACAGGGTTGGGCAATCAGCCCCAGCATTTT. Amino acids: CASRDLRTGLGNQPQHF.

The chain is built from TRBV18 and TRBJ2-3; 7 nucleotides align to TRBD1. Germline lookup yields CDR1 KGHSH and CDR2 LQKENI. The CDR3 length is 16 residues. V was clipped by 2 bases and J by 0 bases; unmatched bases: 5. The DNA for the CDR3 is TGTGCCAGCTCACCAAACAGGGGAACCAGCACAGATACGCAGTATTTT. Amino acid sequence: CASSPNRGTSTDTQYF.

This chain uses TRBV6-6 with TRBJ2-1, with 7 bases identical to TRBD1. The germline V gene encodes CDR1 MNHNY and CDR2 SVGAGI (reference sequence). The V and J ends lost 6 bases and 8 bases, in that order; junction bases with no gene match: 10. CDR3 length equals 14 residues. DNA for the CDR3: TGTGCCAGCAGGGGCCAGGGGGAGATTGATGAGCAGTTCTTC. Translated: CASRGQGEIDEQFF.

J is TRBJ2-7 and V is TRBV5-4; 9 bases align to TRBD1. Losses at the gene ends were 5 bases for V and 0 bases for J; bases not matched to a gene: 21. CDR1 and CDR2 (germline): SGHNT, YYREEE (reference sequence). This CDR3 has 20 amino acids. The CDR3 region has the DNA TGTGCCAGCAGTCGTCGGGTAGGGGGACAGGGTAGAGGTAGCTCCTACGAGCAGTACTTC. It translates to CASSRRVGGQGRGSSYEQYF.

This clone showed up just a few times. This chain joins TRBV28 and TRBJ2-7, with a weak D call TRBD2 (5 bases). The CDR3 sequence is 14 residues long. Per germline, CDR1 MDHEN and CDR2 SYDVKM. With 3 bases removed from V and 3 bases from J, the gap between germline ends came to 12 bases. The CDR3 nucleotides read TGTGCCAGCAGTTTCACAAGCGGCAACTACGAGCAGTACTTC. Translating gives CASSFTSGNYEQYF.